This TCR beta chain was retrieved from a study of T-cell memory formation after mild COVID-19. As for the study in general: TCR clusters largely stayed donor specific.

Worth noting for this clonotype: Antigen: not known.

Unmatched junction bases numbered 3, after V lost 1 base and J lost 5 bases. The CDR3 extends over 14 amino acids. Per the germline V gene, CDR1 is DFQATT and CDR2 is SNEGSKA (reference sequence). General study findings and limits: Pre-infection memory already had some responding clones, implying cross-reactive memory joined. CD4+ clones that contracted lay mainly in CM and EM; CD8+ ones lay in EMRA.

TCRdb re-analysed the 5' RACE reads in MiXCR, keeping a single row per CDR3 protein. The table records 280,000 or so distinct CDR3 sequences, more than 15% of them present only once. The sample was PBMCs or a T cell subset sorted from them (not recorded which). This TCR came from a man aged 18 to 30 who had mild COVID-19 (a few samples of this study predate the infection). Cell type and time point are not known. The chain employs TRBV20-1 and TRBJ1-5; the match to TRBD1 covers 9 bases. CDR3 protein: CSARGQGGYQPQHF. In DNA form, the CDR3 reads TGCAGTGCTAGAGGACAGGGGGGGTATCAGCCCCAGCATTTT.